This T cell receptor beta chain was identified during a study of cytomegalovirus exposure and HLA in healthy donors. Study observations and caveats: Subsequent analysis showed first-cohort TCR clusters tending to co-occur in more than 95 validation repertoires.

Produced via immunoSEQ multiplex PCR; TCRdb's table is partial and in-frame only. Of roughly 220,000 clones listed, roughly 88% are singletons. Germline assignment: CDR1 SGHVS and CDR2 FNYEAQ. The CDR3 has 12 residues. Trimming took 1 base from V and 7 from J, leaving 7 bases between them. As to this clone: Its specificity is not known.

The receptor comes from a woman in her 30s in good health and CMV-seropositive. The J gene is TRBJ1-1, the V gene TRBV7-6; D gene ambiguous. The sample taken for sequencing was PBMCs. The CDR3 protein is CASSLVGGEAFF. CDR3 sequence (DNA): TGTGCCAGCAGCTTAGTCGGCGGTGAAGCTTTCTTT. Drawing the rest from reference TRBV7-6 and TRBJ1-1, the complete variable domain is GAGVSQSPRYKVTKRGQDVALRCDPISGHVSLYWYRQALGQGPEFLTYFNYEAQQDKSGLPNDRFSAERPEGSISTLTIQRTEQRDSAMYRCASSLVGGEAFFGQGTRLTVV.